The sequence of this TCR beta chain was determined in a study of blood T cells in healthy people across ages. Sample-barcoded 5' priming and a J-beta primer mix drove a second PCR of roughly 7 to 11 cycles. TCRdb analysed the 5' RACE reads with MiXCR anew, one entry per CDR3 protein. The table records 700,000 to 1,000,000 distinct CDR3 sequences, around two fifths of them present only once. Of note for this clonotype: Its antigen is unidentified.

The study, taken as a whole, reports: Roughly linear age-related decline in beta diversity appeared, significant by age around 40. The long-lived group displayed more naive CD4+ cells, plus higher diversity, than the aged donors did.

The people who gave samples were healthy Caucasians from Russia, aged about 6 to 95. What was sequenced was blood. The TCR comes from a man between 60 and 75 years old in good health.

The CDR3: CASSSRAGSYNEQYF. CDR3 bases: TGCGCCAGCAGCTCCCGTGCGGGCTCCTACAATGAGCAGTACTTC. This chain uses TRBV5-1 with TRBJ2-7; D may be TRBD2 (5 bases). The germline gives CDR1 SGHRS, CDR2 YFSETQ. This CDR3 is 15 amino acids long. The V end lost 3 bases, the J end lost 7 bases, and 20 bases lay between the germline ends.